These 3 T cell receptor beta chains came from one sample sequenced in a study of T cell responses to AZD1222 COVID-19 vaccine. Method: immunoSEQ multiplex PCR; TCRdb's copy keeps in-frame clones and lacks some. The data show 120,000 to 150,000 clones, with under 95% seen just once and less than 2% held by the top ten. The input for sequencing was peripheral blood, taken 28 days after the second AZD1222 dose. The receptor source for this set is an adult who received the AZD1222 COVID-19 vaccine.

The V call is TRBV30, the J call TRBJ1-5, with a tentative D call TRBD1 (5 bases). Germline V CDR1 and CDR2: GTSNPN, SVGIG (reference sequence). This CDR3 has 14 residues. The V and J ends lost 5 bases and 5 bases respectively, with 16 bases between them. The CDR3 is CAWSYPEGDQPQHF. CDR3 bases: TGTGCCTGGTCCTATCCCGAAGGGGATCAGCCCCAGCATTTT.

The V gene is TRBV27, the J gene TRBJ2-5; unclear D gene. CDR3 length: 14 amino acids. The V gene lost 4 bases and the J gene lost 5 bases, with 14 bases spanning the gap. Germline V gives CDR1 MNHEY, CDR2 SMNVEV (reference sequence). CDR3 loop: CASSSSGFPETQYF. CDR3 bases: TGTGCCAGCAGTTCCTCCGGGTTCCCGGAGACCCAGTACTTC.

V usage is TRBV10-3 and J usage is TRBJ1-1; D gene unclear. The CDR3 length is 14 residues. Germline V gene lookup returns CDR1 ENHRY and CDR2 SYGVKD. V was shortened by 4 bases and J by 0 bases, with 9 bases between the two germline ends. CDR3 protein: CAISGGVMNTEAFF. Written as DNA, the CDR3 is TGTGCCATCAGTGGAGGTGTGATGAACACTGAAGCTTTCTTT.